The entry below describes one T cell receptor beta chain. These data come from a study of shared clonotypes between healthy human individuals. Naive CD8 cells were CD45RO-negative, positively selected for CCR7, excluding terminally differentiated effector memory CD45RA+ cells. All donors were Caucasian adults living in Nashville, Tennessee. Per germline, CDR1 LGHNA and CDR2 YSLEER. This CDR3 is 18 amino acids long. With V trimmed by 0 bases and J by 5 bases, 10 bases remained unmatched. Only in-frame clones appear in the TCRdb table, and some are missing; sequencing was by immunoSEQ multiplex PCR. The sample consists of around 2.1 million clones, 93% of them appearing once.

The receptor was derived from a man aged 18 to 30 in good health. Some clones in this sample may be carry-over from other donors' samples. The chain carries TRBV4-3 and TRBJ2-5, with 12 bases identical to TRBD2. Sequences were obtained from naive CD8+ T cells from PBMCs. The CDR3 nucleotides read TGCGCCAGCAGCCAAGATCGCATCCTAGCGGGAGGGGCGGAGACCCAGTACTTC. It translates to CASSQDRILAGGAETQYF.